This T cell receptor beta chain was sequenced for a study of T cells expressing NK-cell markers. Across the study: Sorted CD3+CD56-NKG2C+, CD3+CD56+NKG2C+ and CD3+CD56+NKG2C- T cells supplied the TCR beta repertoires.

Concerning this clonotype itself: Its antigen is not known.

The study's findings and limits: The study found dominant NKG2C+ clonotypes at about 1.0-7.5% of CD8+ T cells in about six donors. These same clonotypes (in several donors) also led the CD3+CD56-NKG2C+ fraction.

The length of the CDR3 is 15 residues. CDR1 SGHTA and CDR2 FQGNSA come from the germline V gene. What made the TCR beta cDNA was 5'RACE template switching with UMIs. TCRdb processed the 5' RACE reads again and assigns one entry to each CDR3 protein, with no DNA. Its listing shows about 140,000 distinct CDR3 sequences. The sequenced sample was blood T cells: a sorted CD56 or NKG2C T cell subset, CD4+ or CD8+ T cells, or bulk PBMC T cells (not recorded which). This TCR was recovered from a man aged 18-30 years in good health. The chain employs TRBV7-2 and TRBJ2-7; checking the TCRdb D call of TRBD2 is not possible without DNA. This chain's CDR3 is CASSLARGREYEQYF.